A single sample gave rise to the 27 T cell receptor beta chains below, sequenced in a study of T cell responses to AZD1222 COVID-19 vaccine. Data came from immunoSEQ multiplex PCR; TCRdb stores just in-frame clones and leaves some out. The sample holds roughly 180,000 clones, over 80% seen once. The source was peripheral blood, collected on day 0 of AZD1222 vaccination. All receptors come from an adult in good health.

This chain uses TRBV12-3 or TRBV12-4 with TRBJ1-6; the D is unclear. There are 13 residues in the CDR3. Trimming took 6 bases from V and 3 from J, leaving 6 bases between them. CDR3 sequence (DNA): TGTGCCAGCAGGACAAGCTATAATTCACCCCTCCACTTT. It codes for CASRTSYNSPLHF.

The CDR3 protein is CASSLGQGSYNEQFF. CDR3 bases: TGTGCCAGCAGCTTAGGGCAGGGCTCCTACAATGAGCAGTTCTTC. The genes are TRBV7-3 and TRBJ2-1; a possible D gene is TRBD1 (5 bases). The CDR3 runs 15 residues. V lost 2 bases and J lost 0, with 8 bases in between. Germline V lookup: CDR1 SGHTA, CDR2 FQGTGA.

The table lists this clone with a count of one. The chain recombines TRBV6-6 with TRBJ1-4; 7 nucleotides line up with TRBD1. Germline-derived CDR1 and CDR2 are MNHNY and SVGAGI (reference sequence). V was pared by 6 bases and J by 0 bases, with 7 bases of the junction left unmatched. CDR3 size: 16 residues. The CDR3 region has the DNA TGTGCCAGCAGGCCGGGACAGAGAGCAACTAATGAAAAACTGTTTTTT. Its translation: CASRPGQRATNEKLFF.

The chain links TRBV9 to TRBJ2-7; possible D gene TRBD1, 6 bases. The ends were cut back, 4 bases at V and 5 bases at J, with 16 bases in the middle. This CDR3 region has 14 residues. Germline V CDR1 and CDR2: SGDLS, YYNGEE. The CDR3 DNA is TGTGCCAGCAGCCCCCGAACAGGGTATGACGAGCAGTACTTC. Its translation is CASSPRTGYDEQYF.

V is TRBV3-1 (or the pseudogene TRBV3-2) and J is TRBJ2-5; D gene ambiguous. V gave up 1 base and J gave up 3 bases, with 12 bases separating them. CDR3 size: 15 residues. The V gene's germline CDR1 is LGHDT and CDR2 YNNKEL (reference sequence). CDR3: CASSQGAPLEETQYF. The CDR3 DNA is TGTGCCAGCAGCCAAGGGGCTCCCCTAGAAGAGACCCAGTACTTC.

The rearrangement joins TRBV6-5 to TRBJ1-1; D unresolved. Per germline, CDR1 MNHEY and CDR2 SVGAGI. The CDR3 contains 13 residues. Trimming left V 7 bases short and J 3 bases short, with 12 bases between. The CDR3 DNA reads TGTGCCAGCACCGTCTCTGCGGACACTGAAGCTTTCTTT. Translated, it gives CASTVSADTEAFF.

The chain is built from TRBV27 and TRBJ1-1; D is unresolved. Trimming took 2 bases from V and 0 from J, leaving 10 bases between them. The CDR3 totals 15 residues. Per the germline V gene, CDR1 is MNHEY and CDR2 is SMNVEV (reference sequence). Here the CDR3 reads CASSLVREMNTEAFF. Written as DNA, the CDR3 is TGTGCCAGCAGTTTAGTAAGGGAGATGAACACTGAAGCTTTCTTT.

The CDR3 loop is CASRSGTTNYGYTF. CDR3 DNA: TGTGCCAGCAGATCCGGGACCACCAACTATGGCTACACCTTC. The chain carries TRBV2 and TRBJ1-2; D is perhaps TRBD1 (5 bases). The CDR3 totals 14 residues. Germline V gene sequence: CDR1 SNHLY, CDR2 FYNNEI. V lost 6 bases and J 2 bases, leaving 13 bases between the germline ends.

V and J are TRBV9 and TRBJ1-6; no definite D call. The CDR3 runs to 13 residues. Germline assignment: CDR1 SGDLS and CDR2 YYNGEE. V was cut by 2 bases and J by 7 bases, with 7 bases left in between. The CDR3 DNA reads as TGTGCCAGCAGCGTTACGACGAATTCACCCCTCCACTTT. Translated: CASSVTTNSPLHF.

This sequence joins TRBV6-5 and TRBJ2-2, with D perhaps assigned TRBD1 or TRBD2 (5 bases each). Looked up from germline, CDR1 is MNHEY and CDR2 is SVGAGI. The CDR3 has 13 amino acids. The ends were cut back, 8 bases at V and 5 bases at J, with 12 bases in the middle. For the CDR3, the DNA is TGTGCCAGCTCGAATTGGGGGACCGGGGAGCTGTTTTTT. Its translation: CASSNWGTGELFF.

The chain employs TRBV11-2 and TRBJ1-3; D not resolved. V was shortened by 0 bases and J by 4 bases, with 7 bases between the two germline ends. The CDR3 totals 14 residues. Germline V CDR1 and CDR2: SGHAT, FQNNGV. The CDR3 nucleotides are TGTGCCAGCAGCTTAGACAGATCGGGAAACACCATATATTTT. Translating it yields CASSLDRSGNTIYF.

The chain joins TRBV6-1 to TRBJ2-7, with D perhaps assigned TRBD1 or TRBD2 (6 bases each). The CDR3 sequence is 18 residues long. V lost 4 bases and J 4 bases, leaving 26 bases between the germline ends. Looked up from germline, CDR1 is MNHNS and CDR2 is SASEGT. The CDR3: CASSASGDPVVRGYEQYF. The DNA of the CDR3 is TGTGCCAGCAGTGCCTCGGGGGACCCGGTTGTCAGGGGTTACGAGCAGTACTTC.

The chain carries TRBV30 and TRBJ1-4; 8 nucleotides agree with TRBD1. The length of the CDR3 is 14 residues. Looked up from germline, CDR1 is GTSNPN and CDR2 is SVGIG (reference sequence). V trimming: 2 bases; J trimming: 8 bases; junction bases outside the gene matches: 7. CDR3 loop: CAWSSTGEFEKLFF. CDR3 coding DNA: TGTGCCTGGAGTTCGACAGGGGAATTCGAAAAACTGTTTTTT.

In its sample, this clone was seen a few times. The gene calls are TRBV7-2 and TRBJ2-2, with no clear D. The germline gives CDR1 SGHTA, CDR2 FQGNSA. CDR3 length: 13 amino acids. Trimming took off 6 bases at V and 7 bases at J, with 12 bases between the two ends. The CDR3 sequence: CASSLRPDGELFF. The CDR3 region has the DNA TGTGCCAGCAGTCTTAGACCGGACGGGGAGCTGTTTTTT.

The CDR3: CASSVGVAGFIGEQYF. The CDR3 region has the DNA TGTGCCAGCAGCGTAGGGGTAGCGGGGTTCATTGGGGAGCAGTACTTC. The V and J genes are TRBV9 and TRBJ2-7; 8 bases agree with TRBD2. This CDR3 comprises 16 residues. Trimming took 0 bases from V and 7 from J; bases not matched to a gene: 12. From germline, CDR1 is SGDLS and CDR2 YYNGEE.

This chain joins TRBV9 and TRBJ1-4; weak D call: TRBD1 (5 bases). Germline CDR1 SGDLS, CDR2 YYNGEE. The CDR3 is 12 residues long. The V end lost 3 bases, the J end lost 12 bases, and 12 bases lay between the germline ends. CDR3 DNA: TGTGCCAGCAGCGACACTCGGGGGGAACTGTTTTTT. Translating it yields CASSDTRGELFF.

CDR3 in DNA: TGTGCCAGCAGTTCCTTGACCAGCAACACTGAAGCTTTCTTT. This codes for CASSSLTSNTEAFF. The chain links TRBV28 to TRBJ1-1; no reliable D call. The CDR3 has 14 residues. From germline, CDR1 is MDHEN and CDR2 SYDVKM. The V end was cut by 4 bases, the J end by 2 bases, with 11 bases between.

The chain links TRBV9 to TRBJ2-7; tentative D call: TRBD1 (6 bases). Germline assignment: CDR1 SGDLS and CDR2 YYNGEE. Trimming pared 1 base from V and 0 bases from J, leaving 8 bases between. The CDR3 has 14 residues. The CDR3 reads CASSVTGRSYEQYF. As DNA, the CDR3 is TGTGCCAGCAGCGTAACAGGGCGCTCCTACGAGCAGTACTTC.

The rearrangement links TRBV7-3 to TRBJ2-3, with TRBD1 identical over 7 bases. The CDR3 sequence is 16 residues long. Germline assignment: CDR1 SGHTA and CDR2 FQGTGA. J gave up 0 bases and V 5 bases, and 8 bases lay outside the gene matches. CDR3 protein: CASSPHRTGSTDTQYF. CDR3 sequence (DNA): TGTGCCAGCAGCCCTCACAGGACAGGAAGCACAGATACGCAGTATTTT.

The genes are TRBV19 and TRBJ1-6, with TRBD1 as a possible D gene (5 bases). Deletions cut 7 bases from V and 6 bases from J, with 13 bases between. This CDR3 is built from 14 residues. Germline V CDR1 and CDR2: LNHDA, SQIVND (reference sequence). In DNA form, the CDR3 reads TGTGCCAGTATGGAGGGGCAGCTTAATTCACCCCTCCACTTT. Its translation: CASMEGQLNSPLHF.

The V call is TRBV4-3, the J call TRBJ2-3; D call uncertain. CDR3 size: 14 residues. The ends were cut back, 2 bases at V and 4 bases at J, with 10 bases in the middle. Germline loops: CDR1 LGHNA, CDR2 YSLEER. CDR3 DNA: TGCGCCAGCAGCCAAAAATCAATAGCAGATACGCAGTATTTT. Encoded protein: CASSQKSIADTQYF.

This clone was seen once. V is TRBV28 and J is TRBJ1-2, with 7 bases aligning to TRBD1. Germline-derived CDR1 and CDR2 are MDHEN and SYDVKM. The CDR3 totals 15 residues. The junction had 19 bases not matched to a gene; V was cut back by 8 bases and J by 10 bases. The DNA of the CDR3 is TGTGCCAGCCATAGCCAGCAGGGGGGAGGATTTGCCTACACCTTC. Translating it yields CASHSQQGGGFAYTF.

V usage is TRBV29-1 and J usage is TRBJ2-1; a weak D match, TRBD2 (7 bases). There are 16 residues in the CDR3. The germline CDR1 and CDR2 sequences are SQVTM and ANQGSEA. Between the trimmed V and J ends, which lost 8 bases and 9 bases, there was a span of 29 bases. The CDR3 loop is CSSRRGGGIARVEQFF. The CDR3 bases are TGCAGCTCTCGAAGGGGGGGAGGGATCGCCCGTGTTGAGCAGTTCTTC.

The chain joins TRBV7-3 to TRBJ2-3; 7 bases match TRBD2. Germline trimming cut 4 bases from V and 5 bases from J; bases unmatched to any gene: 9. This CDR3 is 15 amino acids long. Germline V gene sequence: CDR1 SGHTA, CDR2 FQGTGA. The CDR3 is CASSWWPTGGDTQYF. The CDR3 coding sequence is TGTGCCAGCAGCTGGTGGCCTACGGGGGGAGATACGCAGTATTTT. Together with reference TRBV7-3 and TRBJ2-3, the CDR3 gives the full variable domain: GAGVSQTPSNKVTEKGKYVELRCDPISGHTALYWYRQSLGQGPEFLIYFQGTGAADDSGLPNDRFFAVRPEGSVSTLKIQRTERGDSAVYLCASSWWPTGGDTQYFGPGTRLTVL.

CDR3 DNA: TGTGCCAGCAGTTACGATGGGACAGGAGTCGACTACGAGCAGTACTTC. Translated, it gives CASSYDGTGVDYEQYF. The chain has TRBV6-2 or TRBV6-3 and TRBJ2-7, with TRBD1 identical over 8 bases. V shed 2 bases, J shed 3 bases, and the junction held 9 bases outside the gene matches. The CDR3 runs 16 residues. Germline-derived CDR1 and CDR2 are MNHEY and SVGEGT.

V and J are TRBV5-1 and TRBJ1-1, with 7 bases that match TRBD1. From germline, CDR1 is SGHRS and CDR2 YFSETQ. Losses at the gene ends were 3 bases for V and 7 bases for J; bases not matched to a gene: 9. The CDR3 contains 14 residues. CDR3 in DNA: TGCGCCAGCAGCTCGACAGGGACCGCCGGTGAAGCTTTCTTT. Its protein is CASSSTGTAGEAFF.

The V call is TRBV15, the J call TRBJ1-2; D is perhaps TRBD1 (6 bases). Germline CDR1 is LNHNV and CDR2 is YYDKDF (reference sequence). With 3 bases removed from V and 7 bases from J, the gap between germline ends came to 24 bases. The CDR3 is made up of 17 amino acids. CDR3 region: CATSRYSNRVEVGGYTF. CDR3 DNA sequence: TGTGCCACCAGCAGGTACTCTAACAGGGTTGAAGTCGGTGGCTACACCTTC.